The rows below give T cell receptor beta chains drawn from one sample of a study of EBV T-cell therapy then PD-1 blockade in nasopharyngeal carcinoma. The antigens for these receptors are not known. Assay: immunoSEQ multiplex PCR; the TCRdb copy retains only in-frame clones and omits some. The repertoire holds 20,000 or so clones, with about 79% as singletons. Sequencing was performed on CD8+ T cells from blood, taken at day -245 from a patient whose treatment included autologous EBV-specific T cells and nivolumab. The source is a man aged 35 to 55 with nasopharyngeal carcinoma. The CDR3 runs from the conserved cysteine through the conserved F or W. Each record gives: CDR3 length, clone size, J gene, D gene, V gene, CDR3 protein, CDR3 DNA. The D gene is left open where the match is weak. A clone size is listed for some rows: how often the clone was seen (once, few, many), or a class if it is expanded.

CDR3 length: 14
clone size: NA
J gene: TRBJ2-5
D gene: NA
V gene: TRBV6-6
CDR3 protein: CASSPYRAGETQYF
CDR3 DNA: TGTGCCAGCAGCCCATACAGGGCTGGAGAGACCCAGTACTTC

CDR3 length: 17
clone size: NA
J gene: TRBJ2-1
D gene: TRBD2
V gene: TRBV7-8
CDR3 protein: CASRLDGAGESYNEQFF
CDR3 DNA: TGTGCCAGCCGCCTAGACGGGGCGGGGGAATCCTACAATGAGCAGTTCTTC

CDR3 length: 15
clone size: NA
J gene: TRBJ2-1
D gene: NA
V gene: TRBV13
CDR3 protein: CASSPGDAPNNEQFF
CDR3 DNA: TGTGCCAGCAGCCCCGGGGACGCTCCGAACAATGAGCAGTTCTTC

CDR3 length: 14
clone size: once
J gene: TRBJ1-6
D gene: NA
V gene: TRBV21-1
CDR3 protein: CASSKGGKGSPLHF
CDR3 DNA: TGTGCCAGCAGCAAAGGGGGAAAAGGATCACCCCTCCACTTT

CDR3 length: 15
clone size: NA
J gene: TRBJ1-5
D gene: NA
V gene: TRBV7-8
CDR3 protein: CASSQRGILNQPQHF
CDR3 DNA: TGTGCCAGCAGCCAGCGGGGGATTCTCAATCAGCCCCAGCATTTT

CDR3 length: 15
clone size: once
J gene: TRBJ1-1
D gene: NA
V gene: TRBV4-3
CDR3 protein: CASSQTGQLNTEAFF
CDR3 DNA: TGCGCCAGCAGCCAAACCGGACAGCTGAACACTGAAGCTTTCTTT

CDR3 length: 16
clone size: NA
J gene: TRBJ1-1
D gene: NA
V gene: TRBV7-9
CDR3 protein: CASSLAVGNVDTEAFF
CDR3 DNA: TGTGCCAGCAGCTTAGCGGTGGGTAACGTGGACACTGAAGCTTTCTTT

CDR3 length: 13
clone size: NA
J gene: TRBJ1-2
D gene: NA
V gene: TRBV7-9
CDR3 protein: CASSLASKDGYTF
CDR3 DNA: TGTGCCAGCAGCTTAGCGAGTAAGGATGGCTACACCTTC

CDR3 length: 16
clone size: NA
J gene: TRBJ2-1
D gene: TRBD1
V gene: TRBV4-1
CDR3 protein: CASSLSGTGGWDEQFF
CDR3 DNA: TGCGCCAGCAGCCTCTCCGGGACAGGGGGCTGGGATGAGCAGTTCTTC

CDR3 length: 16
clone size: NA
J gene: TRBJ1-2
D gene: TRBD1
V gene: TRBV27
CDR3 protein: CASSPGQGSYNYGYTF
CDR3 DNA: TGTGCCAGCAGTCCGGGACAGGGGTCTTACAACTATGGCTACACCTTC

CDR3 length: 11
clone size: once
J gene: TRBJ2-3
D gene: NA
V gene: TRBV27
CDR3 protein: CASSRGDTQYF
CDR3 DNA: TGTGCCAGCAGTAGGGGGGATACGCAGTATTTT

CDR3 length: 15
clone size: few
J gene: TRBJ2-7
D gene: NA
V gene: TRBV6-2/TRBV6-3
CDR3 protein: CASSYLDSIGYEQYF
CDR3 DNA: TGTGCCAGCAGTTACCTGGACTCCATCGGCTACGAGCAGTACTTC

CDR3 length: 13
clone size: NA
J gene: TRBJ2-1
D gene: TRBD2
V gene: TRBV27
CDR3 protein: CASSWGGNNEQFF
CDR3 DNA: TGTGCCAGCAGTTGGGGGGGGAACAATGAGCAGTTCTTC

CDR3 length: 14
clone size: NA
J gene: TRBJ2-2
D gene: NA
V gene: TRBV10-3
CDR3 protein: CAITRTVNTGELFF
CDR3 DNA: TGTGCCATCACCAGGACCGTGAACACCGGGGAGCTGTTTTTT

CDR3 length: 18
clone size: NA
J gene: TRBJ2-1
D gene: TRBD2
V gene: TRBV7-2
CDR3 protein: CASSLGTILAGGYNEQFF
CDR3 DNA: TGTGCCAGCAGCTTAGGGACGATACTAGCGGGGGGTTACAATGAGCAGTTCTTC

CDR3 length: 14
clone size: once
J gene: TRBJ2-7
D gene: NA
V gene: TRBV5-6
CDR3 protein: CASSLDPSNYEQYF
CDR3 DNA: TGTGCCAGCAGCTTGGATCCGTCCAACTACGAGCAGTACTTC

CDR3 length: 12
clone size: NA
J gene: TRBJ2-7
D gene: NA
V gene: TRBV7-6
CDR3 protein: CASSLGPHEQYF
CDR3 DNA: TGTGCCAGCAGCTTAGGCCCCCACGAGCAGTACTTC

CDR3 length: 14
clone size: NA
J gene: TRBJ2-1
D gene: NA
V gene: TRBV7-6
CDR3 protein: CASSSGPTHNEQFF
CDR3 DNA: TGTGCCAGCAGCTCGGGGCCGACCCACAATGAGCAGTTCTTC

CDR3 length: 14
clone size: NA
J gene: TRBJ2-1
D gene: NA
V gene: TRBV19
CDR3 protein: CASSISGQLGEQFF
CDR3 DNA: TGTGCCAGTAGTATCTCCGGACAGTTAGGTGAGCAGTTCTTC

CDR3 length: 15
clone size: NA
J gene: TRBJ1-1
D gene: NA
V gene: TRBV28
CDR3 protein: CASSVNRRETTEAFF
CDR3 DNA: TGTGCCAGCAGTGTCAACCGCCGGGAGACCACTGAAGCTTTCTTT

CDR3 length: 11
clone size: NA
J gene: TRBJ2-2
D gene: NA
V gene: TRBV6-5
CDR3 protein: CASSKVGELFF
CDR3 DNA: TGTGCCAGCAGCAAAGTCGGGGAGCTGTTTTTT

CDR3 length: 16
clone size: NA
J gene: TRBJ1-1
D gene: NA
V gene: TRBV27
CDR3 protein: CASSLYRGSYFTEAFF
CDR3 DNA: TGTGCCAGCAGTTTATATCGCGGCAGTTATTTCACTGAAGCTTTCTTT

CDR3 length: 14
clone size: NA
J gene: TRBJ1-6
D gene: NA
V gene: TRBV7-8
CDR3 protein: CASSWFGGDSPLHF
CDR3 DNA: TGTGCCAGCAGCTGGTTTGGAGGCGATTCACCCCTCCACTTT

CDR3 length: 17
clone size: NA
J gene: TRBJ2-6
D gene: NA
V gene: TRBV5-1
CDR3 protein: CASSLGSPLSGANVLTF
CDR3 DNA: TGCGCCAGCAGCTTGGGTTCTCCCCTCTCTGGGGCCAACGTCCTGACTTTC

CDR3 length: 18
clone size: NA
J gene: TRBJ2-1
D gene: TRBD2
V gene: TRBV4-2
CDR3 protein: CASSQDPLSGGPYNEQFF
CDR3 DNA: TGTGCCAGCAGCCAAGATCCTCTTAGCGGGGGTCCCTACAATGAGCAGTTCTTC

CDR3 length: 13
clone size: NA
J gene: TRBJ2-7
D gene: TRBD1
V gene: TRBV24-1
CDR3 protein: CASGDSRSYEQYF
CDR3 DNA: TGTGCCTCTGGGGACAGTAGGTCCTACGAGCAGTACTTC

CDR3 length: 16
clone size: NA
J gene: TRBJ2-1
D gene: TRBD2
V gene: TRBV7-3
CDR3 protein: CASSLIASGGFNEQFF
CDR3 DNA: TGTGCCAGCAGCTTAATTGCTAGCGGGGGGTTCAATGAGCAGTTCTTC

CDR3 length: 11
clone size: NA
J gene: TRBJ2-7
D gene: TRBD2
V gene: TRBV20-1
CDR3 protein: CSFGRAYEQYF
CDR3 DNA: TGCAGTTTCGGGAGGGCCTACGAGCAGTACTTC

CDR3 length: 14
clone size: few
J gene: TRBJ2-2
D gene: NA
V gene: TRBV6-4
CDR3 protein: CASSEAAATGELFF
CDR3 DNA: TGTGCCAGCAGTGAAGCGGCAGCCACCGGGGAGCTGTTTTTT

CDR3 length: 15
clone size: NA
J gene: TRBJ1-5
D gene: NA
V gene: TRBV30
CDR3 protein: CAWSGLGGLNQPQHF
CDR3 DNA: TGTGCCTGGAGTGGGTTAGGGGGATTGAATCAGCCCCAGCATTTT

CDR3 length: 16
clone size: NA
J gene: TRBJ1-4
D gene: NA
V gene: TRBV9
CDR3 protein: CASSATGTPEREKLFF
CDR3 DNA: TGTGCCAGCAGCGCGACTGGGACTCCGGAACGGGAAAAACTGTTTTTT

CDR3 length: 14
clone size: NA
J gene: TRBJ2-7
D gene: NA
V gene: TRBV29-1
CDR3 protein: CSVDGGGEFYEQYF
CDR3 DNA: TGCAGCGTTGACGGTGGCGGGGAGTTCTACGAGCAGTACTTC

CDR3 length: 15
clone size: NA
J gene: TRBJ2-3
D gene: TRBD2
V gene: TRBV6-5
CDR3 protein: CASTEGGGAADTQYF
CDR3 DNA: TGTGCCAGCACCGAGGGCGGGGGGGCGGCAGATACGCAGTATTTT

CDR3 length: 14
clone size: NA
J gene: TRBJ2-7
D gene: NA
V gene: TRBV4-1
CDR3 protein: CASSHRGPTYEQYF
CDR3 DNA: TGCGCCAGCAGCCACAGGGGTCCTACCTACGAGCAGTACTTC

CDR3 length: 14
clone size: NA
J gene: TRBJ2-2
D gene: NA
V gene: TRBV9
CDR3 protein: CASTDRPNTGELFF
CDR3 DNA: TGTGCCAGCACTGACAGACCAAACACCGGGGAGCTGTTTTTT

CDR3 length: 17
clone size: NA
J gene: TRBJ2-3
D gene: TRBD1
V gene: TRBV3-1/TRBV3-2
CDR3 protein: CASSRKVRQGAQDTQYF
CDR3 DNA: TGTGCCAGCAGCCGGAAGGTTAGACAGGGGGCGCAAGATACGCAGTATTTT

CDR3 length: 13
clone size: NA
J gene: TRBJ1-6
D gene: NA
V gene: TRBV28
CDR3 protein: CASSLFGDSPLHF
CDR3 DNA: TGTGCCAGCAGCCTGTTCGGGGATTCACCCCTCCACTTT

CDR3 length: 14
clone size: NA
J gene: TRBJ2-7
D gene: TRBD1
V gene: TRBV5-1
CDR3 protein: CASSPEGQGGEQYF
CDR3 DNA: TGCGCCAGCAGCCCTGAGGGACAGGGCGGCGAGCAGTACTTC

CDR3 length: 13
clone size: NA
J gene: TRBJ1-1
D gene: NA
V gene: TRBV5-1
CDR3 protein: CASSFEMNTEAFF
CDR3 DNA: TGCGCCAGCAGCTTCGAGATGAACACTGAAGCTTTCTTT

CDR3 length: 16
clone size: few
J gene: TRBJ2-4
D gene: TRBD1
V gene: TRBV2
CDR3 protein: CASSPTGDWSKNIQYF
CDR3 DNA: TGTGCCAGCAGCCCTACAGGGGATTGGAGCAAAAACATTCAGTACTTC

CDR3 length: 14
clone size: NA
J gene: TRBJ2-7
D gene: TRBD1
V gene: TRBV4-3
CDR3 protein: CASSQGTGPYEQYF
CDR3 DNA: TGCGCCAGCAGCCAAGGGACAGGGCCCTACGAGCAGTACTTC

CDR3 length: 13
clone size: few
J gene: TRBJ1-1
D gene: NA
V gene: TRBV13
CDR3 protein: CASSLLIRTEAFF
CDR3 DNA: TGTGCCAGCAGCTTACTTATACGCACTGAAGCTTTCTTT

CDR3 length: 13
clone size: NA
J gene: TRBJ2-3
D gene: NA
V gene: TRBV25-1
CDR3 protein: CASGVGEVDTQYF
CDR3 DNA: TGTGCCAGCGGGGTGGGGGAGGTGGATACGCAGTATTTT

CDR3 length: 15
clone size: NA
J gene: TRBJ1-1
D gene: TRBD1
V gene: TRBV5-4
CDR3 protein: CASSHKGQRNTEAFF
CDR3 DNA: TGTGCCAGCAGCCACAAGGGACAGCGGAACACTGAAGCTTTCTTT

CDR3 length: 15
clone size: NA
J gene: TRBJ2-7
D gene: TRBD2
V gene: TRBV19
CDR3 protein: CASSKTSGGAYEQYF
CDR3 DNA: TGTGCCAGTAGTAAGACTAGCGGGGGGGCCTACGAGCAGTACTTC

CDR3 length: 16
clone size: NA
J gene: TRBJ1-2
D gene: NA
V gene: TRBV6-4
CDR3 protein: CASSADETPGVYGYTF
CDR3 DNA: TGTGCCAGCAGTGCAGACGAGACCCCAGGGGTCTATGGCTACACCTTC